A selection of T cell receptor beta chains follows, all from one sample in a study of cytomegalovirus exposure and HLA in healthy donors. TCRdb's table, derived via immunoSEQ multiplex PCR, lists solely in-frame clones and lacks some. The data show approximately 220,000 clones, with approximately 80% seen just once and roughly 0.7% held by the top ten. The material sequenced was PBMCs. The receptors were sampled from a boy aged 2-9 years in good health and CMV-seronegative. Each CDR3 is given with its conserved first and last residue. Clone size is not always given. Where it is, it says once, few, many or a class for expanded clones.

v_gene,j_gene,abundance,CDR3aa
TRBV30,TRBJ1-6,.,CAWSDRGYNSPLHF
TRBV9,TRBJ1-3,.,CASSEYGTGNTIYF
TRBV10-2,TRBJ1-1,.,CASTGTGQGKTEAFF
TRBV6-5,TRBJ2-7,.,CASRPSSLRGGEQYF
TRBV4-2,TRBJ2-1,.,CASSPLPLSYNEQFF
TRBV6-5,TRBJ1-5,.,CASRWTGVNQPQHF
TRBV30,TRBJ2-3,once,CAWTISGTRTDTQYF
TRBV2,TRBJ1-5,.,CASSSSSNQPQHF
TRBV19,TRBJ1-1,.,CASSRLPGDTEAFF
TRBV30,TRBJ1-1,.,CAWRKSDRDFTEAFF
TRBV30,TRBJ1-5,.,CAWGLRGGQPQHF
TRBV5-1,TRBJ2-3,.,CASSSQGADTQYF
TRBV6-5,TRBJ2-7,.,CASSESGGDEQYF
TRBV6-1,TRBJ2-7,few,CASSELAGTYEQYF
TRBV30,TRBJ2-5,once,CAWSPGLAQETQYF
TRBV19,TRBJ2-5,.,CASSTSQGGRETQYF
TRBV7-2,TRBJ2-1,.,CASRYRGSYNEQFF
TRBV5-4,TRBJ2-3,.,CASSSAKTSTDTQYF
TRBV10-2,TRBJ1-1,.,CASRIGGDLNTEAFF
TRBV18,TRBJ2-7,.,CASSPGQGTYEQYF
TRBV19,TRBJ1-4,.,CASSSGLSNEKLFF
TRBV4-1,TRBJ1-3,.,CASSQDKGGGRNTIYF
TRBV4-2,TRBJ1-1,.,CASSQATQGIEAFF
TRBV4-1,TRBJ2-7,once,CASSSQGDRGQLYEQYF
TRBV19,TRBJ1-5,.,CASSLGDRGNQPQHF
TRBV30,TRBJ2-2,once,CAWSAGGRELFF
TRBV11-2,TRBJ2-1,.,CASSSIRGLAGPGEQFF
TRBV25-1,TRBJ1-1,.,CASSQWTGRTEAFF
TRBV6-6,TRBJ1-1,.,CASSVNRVLNTEAFF
TRBV4-1,TRBJ2-7,.,CASSQGVYYEQYF
TRBV7-3,TRBJ2-1,.,CASSLEGTSGSSSYNEQFF
TRBV4-2,TRBJ2-2,.,CASSQGQGNTGELFF
TRBV10-3,TRBJ1-4,few,CAISEGGREKLFF
TRBV30,TRBJ2-2,.,CAWSVRLRHGELFF
TRBV7-9,TRBJ2-2,.,CASSGQLNTGELFF
TRBV7-9,TRBJ1-3,once,CASSATPGNTIYF
TRBV6-1,TRBJ1-2,few,CASMAGGYGYTF
TRBV15,TRBJ1-3,.,CATSRGIEDTIYF
TRBV7-8,TRBJ1-5,.,CASSGEGKVPQHF
TRBV5-1,TRBJ1-4,.,CASSLQGANEKLFF
TRBV27,TRBJ1-2,.,CASSLSRDYGYTF
TRBV6-1,TRBJ2-7,.,CASSAGLAFDEQYF
TRBV19,TRBJ2-1,.,CASSKTTSTPVEQFF
TRBV7-6,TRBJ2-1,.,CASSSEPGTIYNEQFF
TRBV7-8,TRBJ1-2,.,CASSLAGPQGGYTF
TRBV5-4,TRBJ2-3,.,CASSGDLAGGTQYF
TRBV25-1,TRBJ2-7,.,CASSESRTGHEQYF
TRBV5-4,TRBJ2-2,.,CASSLWSQARVPGELFF
TRBV28,TRBJ1-3,.,CASSSPNDRENGNTIYF
TRBV5-1,.,.,CASSPRPGQDEQYF